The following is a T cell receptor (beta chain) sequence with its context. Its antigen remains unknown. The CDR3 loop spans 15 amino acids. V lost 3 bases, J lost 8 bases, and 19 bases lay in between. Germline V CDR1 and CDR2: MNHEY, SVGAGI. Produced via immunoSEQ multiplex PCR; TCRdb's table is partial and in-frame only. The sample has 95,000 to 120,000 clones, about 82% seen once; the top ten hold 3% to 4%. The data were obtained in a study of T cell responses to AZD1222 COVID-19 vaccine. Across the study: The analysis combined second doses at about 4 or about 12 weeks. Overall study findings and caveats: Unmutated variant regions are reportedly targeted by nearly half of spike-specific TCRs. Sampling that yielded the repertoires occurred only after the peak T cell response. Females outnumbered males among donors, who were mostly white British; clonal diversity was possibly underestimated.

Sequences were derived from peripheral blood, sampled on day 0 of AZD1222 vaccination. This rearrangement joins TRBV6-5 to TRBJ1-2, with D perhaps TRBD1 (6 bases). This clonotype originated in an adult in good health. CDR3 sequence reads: CASSYQQDSKRGYTF. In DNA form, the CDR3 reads TGTGCCAGCAGTTATCAACAGGACAGCAAAAGGGGCTACACCTTC.